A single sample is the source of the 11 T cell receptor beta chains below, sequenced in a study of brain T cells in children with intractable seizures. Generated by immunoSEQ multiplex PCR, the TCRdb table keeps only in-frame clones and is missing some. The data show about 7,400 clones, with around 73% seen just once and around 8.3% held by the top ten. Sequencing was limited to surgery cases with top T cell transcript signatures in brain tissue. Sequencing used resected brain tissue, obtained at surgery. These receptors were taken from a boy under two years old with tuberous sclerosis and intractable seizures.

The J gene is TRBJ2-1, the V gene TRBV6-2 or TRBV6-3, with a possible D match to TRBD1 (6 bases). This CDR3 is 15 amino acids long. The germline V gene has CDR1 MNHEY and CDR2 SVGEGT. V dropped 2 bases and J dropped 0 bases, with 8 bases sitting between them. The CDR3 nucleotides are TGTGCCAGCAGTTACCGGGACAACTCCTACAATGAGCAGTTCTTC. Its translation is CASSYRDNSYNEQFF.

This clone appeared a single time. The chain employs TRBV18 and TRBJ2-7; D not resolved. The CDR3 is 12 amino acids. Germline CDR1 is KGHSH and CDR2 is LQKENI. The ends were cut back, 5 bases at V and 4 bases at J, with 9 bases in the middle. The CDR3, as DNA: TGTGCCAGCTCAGCCGGACGGTACGAGCAGTACTTC. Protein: CASSAGRYEQYF.

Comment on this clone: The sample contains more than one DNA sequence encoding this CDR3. The CDR3 DNA reads as TGTGCCAGCAGTTTAGCGGGAGTTTACGAGCAGTACTTC. This codes for CASSLAGVYEQYF. This rearrangement joins TRBV28 to TRBJ2-7, with TRBD2 identical over 7 bases. V lost 2 bases to trimming and J lost 4 bases; unmatched junction nucleotides: 2. CDR3 length equals 13 residues. In germline, CDR1 is MDHEN, CDR2 SYDVKM.

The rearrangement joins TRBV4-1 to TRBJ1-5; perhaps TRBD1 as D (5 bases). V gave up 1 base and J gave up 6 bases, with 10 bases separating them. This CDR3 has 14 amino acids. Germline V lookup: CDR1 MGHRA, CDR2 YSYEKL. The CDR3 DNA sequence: TGCGCCAGCAGCCAAGGGGCCGGGGGTCAGCCCCAGCATTTT. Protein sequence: CASSQGAGGQPQHF.

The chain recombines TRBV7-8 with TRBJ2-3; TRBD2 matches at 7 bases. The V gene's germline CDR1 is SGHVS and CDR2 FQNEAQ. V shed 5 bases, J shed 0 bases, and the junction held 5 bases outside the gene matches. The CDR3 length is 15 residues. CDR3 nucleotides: TGTGCCAGCAGCGTCCTGGGGGGGAGCACAGATACGCAGTATTTT. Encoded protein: CASSVLGGSTDTQYF.

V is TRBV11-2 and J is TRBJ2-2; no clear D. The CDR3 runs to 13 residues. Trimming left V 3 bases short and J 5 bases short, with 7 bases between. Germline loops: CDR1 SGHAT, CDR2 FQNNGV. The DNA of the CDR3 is TGTGCCAGCAGCTTCCCCGGGACCGGGGAGCTGTTTTTT. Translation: CASSFPGTGELFF.

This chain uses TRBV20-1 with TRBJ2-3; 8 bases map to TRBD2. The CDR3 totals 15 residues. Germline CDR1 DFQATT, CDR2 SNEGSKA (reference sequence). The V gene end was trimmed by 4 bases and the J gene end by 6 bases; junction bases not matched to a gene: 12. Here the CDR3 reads CSAIERGRFSDTQYF. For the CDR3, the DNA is TGCAGTGCTATTGAGCGGGGGAGGTTCTCCGATACGCAGTATTTT.

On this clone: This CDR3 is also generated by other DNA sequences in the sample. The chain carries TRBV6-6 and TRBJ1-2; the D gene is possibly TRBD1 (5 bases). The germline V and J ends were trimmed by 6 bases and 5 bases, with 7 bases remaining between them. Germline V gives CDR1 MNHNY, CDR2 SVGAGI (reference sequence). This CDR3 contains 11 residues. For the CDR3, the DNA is TGTGCCAGCAGGACAGAGTATGGCTACACCTTC. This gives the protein CASRTEYGYTF.

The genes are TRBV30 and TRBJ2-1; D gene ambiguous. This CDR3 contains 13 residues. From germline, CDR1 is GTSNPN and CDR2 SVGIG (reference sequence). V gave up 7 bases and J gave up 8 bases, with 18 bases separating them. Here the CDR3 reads CALTFPPGHEQFF. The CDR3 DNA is TGTGCCTTGACTTTCCCTCCCGGGCATGAGCAGTTCTTC.

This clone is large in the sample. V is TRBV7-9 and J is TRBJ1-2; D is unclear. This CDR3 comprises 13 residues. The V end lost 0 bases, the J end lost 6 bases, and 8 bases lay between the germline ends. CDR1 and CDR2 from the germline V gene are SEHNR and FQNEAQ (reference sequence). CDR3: CASSLAGKDGYTF. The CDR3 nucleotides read TGTGCCAGCAGCTTAGCAGGGAAGGATGGCTACACCTTC.

CDR3 nucleotides: TGTGCCATCCGAGGGGGGAGGGAGCATGGTGAAGCTTTCTTT. Its translation is CAIRGGREHGEAFF. This chain connects TRBV10-3 to TRBJ1-1, with D possibly TRBD1 on 6 matching bases. The CDR3 runs to 14 residues. Trimming shortened V by 8 bases and J by 7 bases, and 20 bases separated the two germline ends. CDR1 ENHRY and CDR2 SYGVKD come from the germline V gene.